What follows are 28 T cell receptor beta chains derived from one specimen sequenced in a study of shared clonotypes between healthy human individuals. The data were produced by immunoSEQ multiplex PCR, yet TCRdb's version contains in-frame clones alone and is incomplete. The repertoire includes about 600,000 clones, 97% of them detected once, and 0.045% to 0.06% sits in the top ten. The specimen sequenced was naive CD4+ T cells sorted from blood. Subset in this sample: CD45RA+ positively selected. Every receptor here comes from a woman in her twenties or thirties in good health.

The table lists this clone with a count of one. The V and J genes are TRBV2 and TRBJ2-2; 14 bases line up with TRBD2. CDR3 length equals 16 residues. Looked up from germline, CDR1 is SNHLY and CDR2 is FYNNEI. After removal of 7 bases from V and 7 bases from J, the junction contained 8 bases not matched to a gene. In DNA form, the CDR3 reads TGTGCCAGCATGCGGGGACTAGCGGGAGTGGACGGGGAGCTGTTTTTT. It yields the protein CASMRGLAGVDGELFF.

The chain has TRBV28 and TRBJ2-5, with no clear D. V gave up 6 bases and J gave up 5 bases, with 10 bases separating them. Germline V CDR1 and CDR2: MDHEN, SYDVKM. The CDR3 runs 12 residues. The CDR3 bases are TGTGCCAGCAGATTCTCCGGGGAGACCCAGTACTTC. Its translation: CASRFSGETQYF.

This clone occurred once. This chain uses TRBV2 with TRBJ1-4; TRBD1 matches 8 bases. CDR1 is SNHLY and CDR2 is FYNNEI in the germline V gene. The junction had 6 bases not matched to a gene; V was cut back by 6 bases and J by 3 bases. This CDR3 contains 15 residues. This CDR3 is CASRMQGAANEKLFF. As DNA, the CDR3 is TGTGCCAGCAGGATGCAGGGGGCGGCTAATGAAAAACTGTTTTTT.

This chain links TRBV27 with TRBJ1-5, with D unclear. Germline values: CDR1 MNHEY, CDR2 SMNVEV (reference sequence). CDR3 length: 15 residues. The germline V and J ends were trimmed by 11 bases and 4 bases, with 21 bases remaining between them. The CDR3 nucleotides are TGTGCCTGTCCCGGTCCCTATCGTGGAAATCAGCCCCAGCATTTT. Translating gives CACPGPYRGNQPQHF.

CDR3 sequence: CASSLSTGSYEQYF. The CDR3 region has the DNA TGCGCCAGCAGCCTTTCGACAGGTTCCTACGAGCAGTACTTC. The chain carries TRBV5-1 and TRBJ2-5; perhaps TRBD1 as D (6 bases). The DNA end is more similar to TRBJ2-7, so the J call may be wrong. Germline-derived CDR1 and CDR2 are SGHRS and YFSETQ. CDR3 size: 14 residues.

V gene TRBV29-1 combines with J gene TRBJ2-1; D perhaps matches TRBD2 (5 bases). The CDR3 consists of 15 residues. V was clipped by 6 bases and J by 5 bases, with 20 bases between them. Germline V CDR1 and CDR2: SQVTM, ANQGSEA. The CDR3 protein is CSVMGEPSPNNEQFF. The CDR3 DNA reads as TGCAGCGTAATGGGAGAACCCAGCCCTAACAATGAGCAGTTCTTC.

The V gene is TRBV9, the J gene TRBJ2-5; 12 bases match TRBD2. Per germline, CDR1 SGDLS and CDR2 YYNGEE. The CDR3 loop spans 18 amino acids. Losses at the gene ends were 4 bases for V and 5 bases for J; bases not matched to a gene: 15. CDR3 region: CASSPRLAGVDGGETQYF. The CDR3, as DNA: TGTGCCAGCAGCCCCCGACTAGCGGGAGTTGATGGTGGGGAGACCCAGTACTTC.

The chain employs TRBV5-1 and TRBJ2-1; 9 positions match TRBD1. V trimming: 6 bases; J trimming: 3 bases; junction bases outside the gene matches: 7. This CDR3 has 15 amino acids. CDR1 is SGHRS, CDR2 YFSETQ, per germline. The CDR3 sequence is CASNPPGQGYNEQFF. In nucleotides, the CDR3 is TGCGCCAGCAACCCTCCGGGACAGGGCTACAATGAGCAGTTCTTC.

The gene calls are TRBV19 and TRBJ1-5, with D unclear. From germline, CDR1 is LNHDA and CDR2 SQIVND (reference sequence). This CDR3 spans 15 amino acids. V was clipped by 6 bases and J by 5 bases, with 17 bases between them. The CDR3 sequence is CASSRGRETDQPQHF. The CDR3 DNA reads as TGTGCCAGTAGCCGGGGTAGAGAGACTGATCAGCCCCAGCATTTT.

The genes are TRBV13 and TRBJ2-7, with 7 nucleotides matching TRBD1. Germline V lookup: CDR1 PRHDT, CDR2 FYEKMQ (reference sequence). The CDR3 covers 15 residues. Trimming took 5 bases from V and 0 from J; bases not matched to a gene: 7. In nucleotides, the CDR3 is TGTGCCAGCAGCCAGAGGACAGGTAGCTCCTACGAGCAGTACTTC. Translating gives CASSQRTGSSYEQYF.

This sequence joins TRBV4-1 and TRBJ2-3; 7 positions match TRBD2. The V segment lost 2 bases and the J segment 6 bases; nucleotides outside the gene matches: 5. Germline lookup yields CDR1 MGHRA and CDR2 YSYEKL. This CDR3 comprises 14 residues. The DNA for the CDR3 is TGCGCCAGCAGCCAACCGGGAGGTTGGGATACGCAGTATTTT. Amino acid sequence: CASSQPGGWDTQYF.

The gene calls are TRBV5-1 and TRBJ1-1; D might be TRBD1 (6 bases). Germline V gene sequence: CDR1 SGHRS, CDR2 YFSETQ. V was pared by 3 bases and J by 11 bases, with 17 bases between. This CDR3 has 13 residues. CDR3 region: CASSSQTGREAFF. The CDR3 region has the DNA TGCGCCAGCAGCTCCCAGACAGGCCGGGAGGCTTTCTTT. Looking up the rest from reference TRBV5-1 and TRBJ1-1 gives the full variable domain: KAGVTQTPRYLIKTRGQQVTLSCSPISGHRSVSWYQQTPGQGLQFLFEYFSETQRNKGNFPGRFSGRQFSNSRSEMNVSTLELGDSALYLCASSSQTGREAFFGQGTRLTVV.

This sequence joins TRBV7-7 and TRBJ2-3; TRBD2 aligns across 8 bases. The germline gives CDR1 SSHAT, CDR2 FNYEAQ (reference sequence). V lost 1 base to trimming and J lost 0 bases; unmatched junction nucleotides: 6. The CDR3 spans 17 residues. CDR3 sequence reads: CASSLGLAGTSTDTQYF. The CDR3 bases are TGTGCCAGCAGCTTAGGCCTAGCGGGTACAAGCACAGATACGCAGTATTTT.

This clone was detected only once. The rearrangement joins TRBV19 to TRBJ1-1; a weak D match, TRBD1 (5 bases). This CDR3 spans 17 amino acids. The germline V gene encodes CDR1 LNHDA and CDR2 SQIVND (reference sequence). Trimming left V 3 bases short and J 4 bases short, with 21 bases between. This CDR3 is CASSIPPATGVRTEAFF. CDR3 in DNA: TGTGCCAGTAGTATTCCCCCCGCTACAGGTGTGCGCACTGAAGCTTTCTTT.

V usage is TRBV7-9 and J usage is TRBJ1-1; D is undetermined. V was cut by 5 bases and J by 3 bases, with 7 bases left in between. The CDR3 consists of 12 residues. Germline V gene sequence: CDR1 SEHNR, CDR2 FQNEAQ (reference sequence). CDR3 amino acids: CASSLKDTEAFF. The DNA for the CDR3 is TGTGCCAGCAGCCTAAAGGACACTGAAGCTTTCTTT.

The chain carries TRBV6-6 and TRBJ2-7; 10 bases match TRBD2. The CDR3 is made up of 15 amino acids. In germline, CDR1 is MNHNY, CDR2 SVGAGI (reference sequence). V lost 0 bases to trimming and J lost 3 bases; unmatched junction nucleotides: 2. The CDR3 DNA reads TGTGCCAGCAGTTACTCGCCTAGCGGGAGCTACGAGCAGTACTTC. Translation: CASSYSPSGSYEQYF.

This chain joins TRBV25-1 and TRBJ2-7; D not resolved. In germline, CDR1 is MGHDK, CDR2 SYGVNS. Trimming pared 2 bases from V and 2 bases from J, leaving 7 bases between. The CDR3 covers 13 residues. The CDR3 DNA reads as TGTGCCAGCAGTGAAAGGGTTACCTACGAGCAGTACTTC. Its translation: CASSERVTYEQYF.

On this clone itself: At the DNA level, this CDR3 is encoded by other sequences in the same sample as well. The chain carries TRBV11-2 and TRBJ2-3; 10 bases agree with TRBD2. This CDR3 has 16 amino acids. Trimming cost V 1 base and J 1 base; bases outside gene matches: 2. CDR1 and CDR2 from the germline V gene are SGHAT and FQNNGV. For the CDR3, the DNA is TGTGCCAGCAGCTTAGGGACTAGCGGAGGCACAGATACGCAGTATTTT. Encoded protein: CASSLGTSGGTDTQYF.

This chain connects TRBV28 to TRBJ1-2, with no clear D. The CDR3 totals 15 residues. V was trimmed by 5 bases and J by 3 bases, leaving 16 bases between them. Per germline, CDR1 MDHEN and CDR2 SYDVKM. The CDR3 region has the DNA TGTGCCAGCAGTCCGAACGGTGGGGAAGACTATGGCTACACCTTC. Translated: CASSPNGGEDYGYTF.

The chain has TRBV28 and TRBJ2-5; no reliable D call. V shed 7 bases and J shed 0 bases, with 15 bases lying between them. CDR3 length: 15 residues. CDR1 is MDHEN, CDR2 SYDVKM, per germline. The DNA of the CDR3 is TGTGCCAGCATGCGCCGGAACTATAACCAAGAGACCCAGTACTTC. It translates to CASMRRNYNQETQYF.

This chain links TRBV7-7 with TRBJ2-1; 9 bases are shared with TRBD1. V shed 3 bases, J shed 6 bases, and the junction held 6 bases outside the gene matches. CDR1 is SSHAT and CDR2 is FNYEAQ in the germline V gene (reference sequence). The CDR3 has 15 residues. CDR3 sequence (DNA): TGTGCCAGCAGCTTCGGACCGGGACAGGGCAATGAGCAGTTCTTC. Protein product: CASSFGPGQGNEQFF. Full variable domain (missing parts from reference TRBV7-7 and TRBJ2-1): GAGVSQSPRYKVTKRGQDVTLRCDPISSHATLYWYQQALGQGPEFLTYFNYEAQPDKSGLPSDRFSAERPEGSISTLTIQRTEQRDSAMYRCASSFGPGQGNEQFFGPGTRLTVL.

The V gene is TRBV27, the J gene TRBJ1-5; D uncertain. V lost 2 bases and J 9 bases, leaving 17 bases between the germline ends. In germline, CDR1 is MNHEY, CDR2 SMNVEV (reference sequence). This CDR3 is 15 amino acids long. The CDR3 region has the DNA TGTGCCAGCAGTTTACAAGCTCCCCAGGCTTGGCCCCAGCATTTT. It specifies CASSLQAPQAWPQHF.

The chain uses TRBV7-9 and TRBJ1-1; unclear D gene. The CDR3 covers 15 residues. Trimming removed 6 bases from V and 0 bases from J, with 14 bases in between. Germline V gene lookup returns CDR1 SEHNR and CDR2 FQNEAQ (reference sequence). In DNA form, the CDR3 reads TGTGCCAGCAGAAGAGGAGCTACGATGAACACTGAAGCTTTCTTT. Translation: CASRRGATMNTEAFF.

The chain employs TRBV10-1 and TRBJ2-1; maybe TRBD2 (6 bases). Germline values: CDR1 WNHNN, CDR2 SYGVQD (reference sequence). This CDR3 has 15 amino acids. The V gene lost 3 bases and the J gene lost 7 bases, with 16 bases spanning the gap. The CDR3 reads CASSEPGVGRNEQFF. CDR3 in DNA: TGCGCCAGCAGTGAACCGGGAGTCGGTAGGAATGAGCAGTTCTTC.

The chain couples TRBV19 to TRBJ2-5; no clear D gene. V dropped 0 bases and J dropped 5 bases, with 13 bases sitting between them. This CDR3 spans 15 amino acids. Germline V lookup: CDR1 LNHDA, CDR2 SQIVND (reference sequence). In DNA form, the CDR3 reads TGTGCCAGTAGTATAGATACGCTTGGGTTTGAGACCCAGTACTTC. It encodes CASSIDTLGFETQYF. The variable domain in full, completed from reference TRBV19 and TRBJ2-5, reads DGGITQSPKYLFRKEGQNVTLSCEQNLNHDAMYWYRQDPGQGLRLIYYSQIVNDFQKGDIAEGYSVSREKKESFPLTVTSAQKNPTAFYLCASSIDTLGFETQYFGPGTRLLVL.

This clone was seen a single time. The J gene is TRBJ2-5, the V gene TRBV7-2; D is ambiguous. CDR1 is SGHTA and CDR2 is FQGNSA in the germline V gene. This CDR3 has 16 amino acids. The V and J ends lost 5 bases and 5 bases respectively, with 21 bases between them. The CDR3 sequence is CASSKGATSPWETQYF. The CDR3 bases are TGTGCCAGCAGCAAAGGAGCGACATCACCGTGGGAGACCCAGTACTTC. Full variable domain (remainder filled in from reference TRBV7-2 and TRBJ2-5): GAGVSQSPSNKVTEKGKDVELRCDPISGHTALYWYRQSLGQGLEFLIYFQGNSAPDKSGLPSDRFSAERTGGSVSTLTIQRTQQEDSAVYLCASSKGATSPWETQYFGPGTRLLVL.

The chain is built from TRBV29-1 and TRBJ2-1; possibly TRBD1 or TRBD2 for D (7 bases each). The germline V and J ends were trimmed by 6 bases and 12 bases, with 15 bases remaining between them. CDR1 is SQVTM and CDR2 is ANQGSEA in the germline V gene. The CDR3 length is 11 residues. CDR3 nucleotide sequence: TGCAGCGTCGGAGACAGGGAGGGGCAGTTCTTC. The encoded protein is CSVGDREGQFF.

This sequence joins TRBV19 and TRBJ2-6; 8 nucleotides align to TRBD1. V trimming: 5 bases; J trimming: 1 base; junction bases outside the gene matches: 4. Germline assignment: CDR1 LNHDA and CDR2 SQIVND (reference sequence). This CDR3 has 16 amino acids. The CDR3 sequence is CASSPGQGSGANVLTF. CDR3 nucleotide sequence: TGTGCCAGTAGTCCCGGACAGGGTTCTGGGGCCAACGTCCTGACTTTC.